This T cell receptor beta chain was sequenced in a study of CD8+ T cells in alopecia areata. The treatment denotes: oral pan-JAK inhibitor, 5-10 mg twice daily. Researchers took lesional scalp punch biopsies and peripheral blood from people who were alopecia areata patients. Extracted RNA was reverse transcribed, and the resulting cDNA served as sequencing template. Assay: immunoSEQ multiplex PCR; the TCRdb copy retains only in-frame clones and omits some. This sample has about 250,000 clones, with 60% found just once. V was pared by 5 bases and J by 3 bases, with 14 bases between. This CDR3 is 13 amino acids long. CDR1 and CDR2 (germline): SQVTM, ANQGSEA.

The input for sequencing was CD4+ T cells sorted from blood, taken at week 52, from a patient treated with tofacitinib. The receptor's source is a human donor with alopecia areata. V gene TRBV29-1 combines with J gene TRBJ2-7; D ambiguous. CDR3 protein: CSVTGIRYYEQYF. The DNA for the CDR3 is TGCAGCGTTACTGGTATCAGGTACTACGAGCAGTACTTC.